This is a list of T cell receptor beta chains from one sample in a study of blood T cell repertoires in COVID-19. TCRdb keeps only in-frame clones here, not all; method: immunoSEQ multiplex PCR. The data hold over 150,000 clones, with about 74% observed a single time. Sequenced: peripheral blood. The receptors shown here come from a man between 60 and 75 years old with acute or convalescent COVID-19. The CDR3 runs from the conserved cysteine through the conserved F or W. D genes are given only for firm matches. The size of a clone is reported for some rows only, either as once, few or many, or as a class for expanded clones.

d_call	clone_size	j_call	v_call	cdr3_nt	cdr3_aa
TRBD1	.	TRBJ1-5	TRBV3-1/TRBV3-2	TGTGCCAGCAGCCAACAACAGGGGAATCAGCCCCAGCATTTT	CASSQQQGNQPQHF
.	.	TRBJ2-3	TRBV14	TGTGCCAGCAGCTTCACAAGGGGAAGAGAGAGCACAGATACGCAGTATTTT	CASSFTRGRESTDTQYF
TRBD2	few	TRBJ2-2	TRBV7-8	TGTGCCAGCAGCCTGAGAACCGGGACTAGCTGGACCGGGGAGCTGTTTTTT	CASSLRTGTSWTGELFF
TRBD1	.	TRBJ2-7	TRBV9	TGTGCCAGCAGCGAGGGACAGGGGCGGCACGAGCAGTACTTC	CASSEGQGRHEQYF
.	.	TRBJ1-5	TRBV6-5	TGTGCCAGCAGGTTCAGGGGAATCAATCAGCCCCAGCATTTT	CASRFRGINQPQHF
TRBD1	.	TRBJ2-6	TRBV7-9	TGTGCCAGCAGCGAAGGACAGGGTCGCGCTTGGGCCAACGTCCTGACTTTC	CASSEGQGRAWANVLTF
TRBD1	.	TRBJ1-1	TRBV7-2	TGTGCCAGCAGCTCAAGACAGGGGGGTGGGACTGAAGCTTTCTTT	CASSSRQGGGTEAFF
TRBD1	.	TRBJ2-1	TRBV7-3	TGTGCCAGCAGCTTAGGTGCCCCGGACAGGGAAGTTTACAATGAGCAGTTCTTC	CASSLGAPDREVYNEQFF
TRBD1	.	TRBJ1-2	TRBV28	TGTGCCAGCACTCTATCGGGGGGGACAGGGGGCTATGGCTACACCTTC	CASTLSGGTGGYGYTF
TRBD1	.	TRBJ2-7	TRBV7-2	TGTGCCAGCAGCTTTTTCAAAATCGGGACAGGGGTCTCCTACGAGCAGTACTTC	CASSFFKIGTGVSYEQYF
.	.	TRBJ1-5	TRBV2	TGTGCCAGCAGTGACGGGGGGGGCCGGGGGAGCAATCAGCCCCAGCATTTT	CASSDGGGRGSNQPQHF
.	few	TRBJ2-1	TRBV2	TGTGCCAGCAGTGAAAACAGCCACTACAATGAGCAGTTCTTC	CASSENSHYNEQFF
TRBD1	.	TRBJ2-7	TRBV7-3	TGTGCCAGCAGCTTCACAGGGGGTGAGCAGTACTTC	CASSFTGGEQYF
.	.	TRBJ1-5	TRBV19	TGTGCCAGTAGTTGGGCACTCGGGGGCAATCAGCCCCAGCATTTT	CASSWALGGNQPQHF
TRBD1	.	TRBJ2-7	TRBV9	TGTGCCAGCAGCGTAGCGGGGGCAGGGGGCGCAGAAAACGAGCAGTACTTC	CASSVAGAGGAENEQYF
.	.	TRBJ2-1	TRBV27	TGTGCCAGCAGTTTTCGGGATGAGCAGTTCTTC	CASSFRDEQFF
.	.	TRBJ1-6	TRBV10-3	TGTGCCATCAGTGACAGGGCGAATAATTCACCCCTCCACTTT	CAISDRANNSPLHF
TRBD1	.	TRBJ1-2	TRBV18	TGTGCCAGCACATACCGGGACAGCTCATATGGCTACACCTTC	CASTYRDSSYGYTF
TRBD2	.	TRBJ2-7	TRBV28	TGTGCCAGCAGTTTAAGAGTTAGCGGGGCCTCGAGCGAGCAGTACTTC	CASSLRVSGASSEQYF
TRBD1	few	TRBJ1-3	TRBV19	TGTGCCAGTAGTCCAAGGACAGGGATCTCTGGAAACACCATATATTTT	CASSPRTGISGNTIYF
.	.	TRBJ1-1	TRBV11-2	TGTGCCAGCAGCTTAGTGGCAGGGAACACTGAAGCTTTCTTT	CASSLVAGNTEAFF
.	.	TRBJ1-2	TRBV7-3	TGTGCCAGCAGCCCCCGGTCCGGGGGTAGGGTCGATGGCTACACCTTC	CASSPRSGGRVDGYTF
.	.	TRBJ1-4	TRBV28	TGTGCCAGCAGTTTGGGACAAGGGAATGAAAAACTGTTTTTT	CASSLGQGNEKLFF
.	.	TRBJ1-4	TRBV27	TGTGCCAGCAGTCTGATCGGGGGGGCTAATGAAAAACTGTTTTTT	CASSLIGGANEKLFF
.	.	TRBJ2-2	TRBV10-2	TGCGCCAGCAGTGGCCAGGGGCGTGGTAACACCGGGGAGCTGTTTTTT	CASSGQGRGNTGELFF
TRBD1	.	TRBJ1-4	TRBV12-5	TGTGCTAGTGGTCCCGGACAGGTTTTGGGAGAAAAACTGTTTTTT	CASGPGQVLGEKLFF
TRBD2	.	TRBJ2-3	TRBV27	TGTGCCAGCAGTTTAACCTCTAGCGGGGGGGGACTGGGCACAGATACGCAGTATTTT	CASSLTSSGGGLGTDTQYF
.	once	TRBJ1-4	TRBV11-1	TGTGCCAGCAGCTTAGCAGGCAGCGGGAATGAAAAACTGTTTTTT	CASSLAGSGNEKLFF
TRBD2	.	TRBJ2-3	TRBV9	TGTGCCAGCAGCGCCCAACTAGCGGGGTACACAGATACGCAGTATTTT	CASSAQLAGYTDTQYF
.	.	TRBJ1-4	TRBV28	TGTGCCAGCAGGGAGACAGCAACTAATGAAAAACTGTTTTTT	CASRETATNEKLFF
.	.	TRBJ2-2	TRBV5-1	TGCGCCAGCAGCTTGGCGGGGACCGGGGAGCTGTTTTTT	CASSLAGTGELFF
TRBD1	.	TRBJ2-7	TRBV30	TGTGCCTGGAGTGTGACAGGGGGTGTCTACGAGCAGTACTTC	CAWSVTGGVYEQYF
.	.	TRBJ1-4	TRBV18	TGTGCCAGCTCATCTCAGGGCGCCACATTGTTTTTT	CASSSQGATLFF
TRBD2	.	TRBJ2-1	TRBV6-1	TGTGCCAGCAGTGAAGCGAAGACTAGCGGTAACTACAATGAGCAGTTCTTC	CASSEAKTSGNYNEQFF
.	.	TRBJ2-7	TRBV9	TGTGCCAGCAGCGTCCACCAGGGCTCCTACGAGCAGTACTTC	CASSVHQGSYEQYF
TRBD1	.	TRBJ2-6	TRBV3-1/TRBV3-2	TGTGCCAGCAGTCAAACAGGGGTGTCCGGGGCCAACGTCCTGACTTTC	CASSQTGVSGANVLTF
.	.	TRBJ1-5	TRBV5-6	TGTGCCAGCAGCTTGGGGAGCCATCAGCCCCAGCATTTT	CASSLGSHQPQHF